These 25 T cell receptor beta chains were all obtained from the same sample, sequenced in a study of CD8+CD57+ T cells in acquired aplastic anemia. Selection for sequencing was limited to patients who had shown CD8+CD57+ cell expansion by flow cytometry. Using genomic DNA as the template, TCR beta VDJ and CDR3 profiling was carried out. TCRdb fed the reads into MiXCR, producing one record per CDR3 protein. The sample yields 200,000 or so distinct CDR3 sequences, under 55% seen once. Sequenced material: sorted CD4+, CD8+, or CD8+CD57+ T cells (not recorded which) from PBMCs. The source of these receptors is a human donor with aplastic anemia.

The CDR3 DNA sequence: TGTGCCACCAGCAAATTCAATCAGCCCCAGCATTTT. Amino acids: CATSKFNQPQHF. The chain is built from TRBV15 and TRBJ1-5, with D unclear. The CDR3 contains 12 residues. The V end lost 4 bases, the J end lost 3 bases, and 4 bases lay between the germline ends. Germline CDR1 LNHNV, CDR2 YYDKDF (reference sequence).

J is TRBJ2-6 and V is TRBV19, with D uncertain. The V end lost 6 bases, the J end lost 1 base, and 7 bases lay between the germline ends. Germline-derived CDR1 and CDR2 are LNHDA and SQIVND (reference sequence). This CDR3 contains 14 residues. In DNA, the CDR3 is TGTGCCAGTAGGATGCGGTCTGGGGCCAACGTCCTGACTTTC. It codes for CASRMRSGANVLTF.

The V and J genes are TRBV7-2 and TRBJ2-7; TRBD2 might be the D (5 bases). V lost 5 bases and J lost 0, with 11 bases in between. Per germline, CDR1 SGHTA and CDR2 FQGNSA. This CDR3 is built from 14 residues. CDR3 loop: CASSPQRDSYEQYF. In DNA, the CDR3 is TGTGCCAGCAGCCCCCAGAGGGACTCCTACGAGCAGTACTTC.

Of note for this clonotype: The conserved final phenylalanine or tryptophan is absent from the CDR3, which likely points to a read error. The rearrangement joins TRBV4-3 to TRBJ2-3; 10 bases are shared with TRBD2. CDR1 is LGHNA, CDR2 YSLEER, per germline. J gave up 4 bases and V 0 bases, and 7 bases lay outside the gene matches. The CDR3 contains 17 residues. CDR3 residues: CASSQDGASGSADTQYL. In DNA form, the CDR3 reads TGCGCCAGCAGCCAAGATGGAGCTAGCGGGAGCGCAGATACGCAGTATCTT.

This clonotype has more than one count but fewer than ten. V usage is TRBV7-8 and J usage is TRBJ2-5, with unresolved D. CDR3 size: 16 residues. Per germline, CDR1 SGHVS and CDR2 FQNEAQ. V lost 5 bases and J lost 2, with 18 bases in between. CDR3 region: CASSPPSPRDQETQYF. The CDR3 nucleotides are TGTGCCAGCAGCCCCCCCAGTCCGAGAGATCAAGAGACCCAGTACTTC.

The CDR3 reads CATSSAPGLAATDTQYF. CDR3 sequence (DNA): TGTGCCACCAGCAGTGCCCCGGGACTAGCGGCCACAGATACGCAGTATTTT. V and J are TRBV15 and TRBJ2-3, with 11 bases identical to TRBD2. The germline CDR1 and CDR2 sequences are LNHNV and YYDKDF (reference sequence). The CDR3 length is 17 residues. V shed 3 bases, J shed 2 bases, and the junction held 7 bases outside the gene matches.

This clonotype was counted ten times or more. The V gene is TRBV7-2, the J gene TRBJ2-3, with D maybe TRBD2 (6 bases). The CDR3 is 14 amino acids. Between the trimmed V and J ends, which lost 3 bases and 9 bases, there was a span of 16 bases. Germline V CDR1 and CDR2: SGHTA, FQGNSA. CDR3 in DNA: TGTGCCAGCAGCTTGGCCCCCGGCGGAGGGACGCAGTATTTT. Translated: CASSLAPGGGTQYF. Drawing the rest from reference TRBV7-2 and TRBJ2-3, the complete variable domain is GAGVSQSPSNKVTEKGKDVELRCDPISGHTALYWYRQSLGQGLEFLIYFQGNSAPDKSGLPSDRFSAERTGGSVSTLTIQRTQQEDSAVYLCASSLAPGGGTQYFGPGTRLTVL.

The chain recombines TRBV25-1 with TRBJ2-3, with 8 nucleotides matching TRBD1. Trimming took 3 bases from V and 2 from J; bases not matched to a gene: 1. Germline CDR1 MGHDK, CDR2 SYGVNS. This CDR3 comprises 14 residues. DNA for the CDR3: TGTGCCAGCAGTGAGGACAGGGTCACAGATACGCAGTATTTT. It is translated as CASSEDRVTDTQYF.

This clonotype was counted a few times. CDR3 nucleotide sequence: TGTGCCAGCTCACCATTAGCGGGGGACAATGAGCAGTTCTTC. This translates into CASSPLAGDNEQFF. The chain joins TRBV18 to TRBJ2-1; 9 bases fit TRBD2. V was pared by 2 bases and J by 5 bases, with 1 base of the junction left unmatched. CDR3 length: 14 residues. Germline CDR1 reads KGHSH; CDR2 reads LQKENI.

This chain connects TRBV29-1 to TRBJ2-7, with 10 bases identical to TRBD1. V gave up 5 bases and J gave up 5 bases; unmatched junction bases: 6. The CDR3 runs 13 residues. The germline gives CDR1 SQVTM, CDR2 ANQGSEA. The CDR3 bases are TGCAGCGTTTCCGGGACAGGGGTCCACGAGCAGTACTTC. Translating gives CSVSGTGVHEQYF.

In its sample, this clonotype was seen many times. CDR3 DNA: TGCAGTGCTAGAGATTCCTCCGGGAGTGGAGAGACCCAGTACTTC. This gives the protein CSARDSSGSGETQYF. The chain couples TRBV20-1 to TRBJ2-5; the D gene is possibly TRBD2 (6 bases). CDR3 length: 15 amino acids. Trimming removed 0 bases from V and 4 bases from J, with 15 bases in between. Per the germline V gene, CDR1 is DFQATT and CDR2 is SNEGSKA (reference sequence).

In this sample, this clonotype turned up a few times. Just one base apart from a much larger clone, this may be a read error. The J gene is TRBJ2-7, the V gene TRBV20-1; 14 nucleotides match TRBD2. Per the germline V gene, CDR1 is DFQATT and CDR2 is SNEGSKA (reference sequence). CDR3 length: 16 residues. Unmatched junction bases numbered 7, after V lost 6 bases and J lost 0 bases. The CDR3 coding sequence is TGCAGTGCGGGGACTAGCGGGAGAATAAGCTCCTACGAGCAGTACTTC. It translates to CSAGTSGRISSYEQYF.

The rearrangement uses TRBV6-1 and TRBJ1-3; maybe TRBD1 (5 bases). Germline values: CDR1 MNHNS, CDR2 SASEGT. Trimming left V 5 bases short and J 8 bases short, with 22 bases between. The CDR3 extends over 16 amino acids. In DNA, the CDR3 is TGTGCCAGCAGTCGGGGACGGCAGACCGCTCCGGACACCATATATTTT. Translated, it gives CASSRGRQTAPDTIYF.

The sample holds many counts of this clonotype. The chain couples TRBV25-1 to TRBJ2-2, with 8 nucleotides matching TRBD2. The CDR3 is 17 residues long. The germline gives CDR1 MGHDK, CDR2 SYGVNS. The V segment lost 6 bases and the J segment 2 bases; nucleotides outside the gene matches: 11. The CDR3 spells CASRGGTSLRNTGELFF. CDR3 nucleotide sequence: TGTGCCAGCAGGGGAGGGACTAGTCTTCGAAACACCGGGGAGCTGTTTTTT.

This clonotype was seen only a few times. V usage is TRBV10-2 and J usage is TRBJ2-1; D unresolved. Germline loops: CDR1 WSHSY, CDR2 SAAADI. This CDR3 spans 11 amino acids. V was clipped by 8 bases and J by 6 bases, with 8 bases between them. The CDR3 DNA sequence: TGCGCCAGCGGATACTCCAATGAGCAGTTCTTC. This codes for CASGYSNEQFF.

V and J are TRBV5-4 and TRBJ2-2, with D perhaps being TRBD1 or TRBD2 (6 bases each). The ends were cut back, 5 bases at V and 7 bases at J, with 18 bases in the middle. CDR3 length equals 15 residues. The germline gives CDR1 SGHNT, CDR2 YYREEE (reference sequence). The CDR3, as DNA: TGTGCCAGCAGGGGAGGAGGGGGAATTGACGGGGAGCTGTTTTTT. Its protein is CASRGGGGIDGELFF.

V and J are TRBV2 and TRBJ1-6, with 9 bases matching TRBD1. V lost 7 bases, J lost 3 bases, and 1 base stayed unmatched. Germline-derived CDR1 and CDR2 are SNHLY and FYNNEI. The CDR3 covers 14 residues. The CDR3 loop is CASKTGGYNSPLHF. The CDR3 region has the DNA TGTGCCAGCAAGACAGGGGGCTATAATTCACCCCTCCACTTT.

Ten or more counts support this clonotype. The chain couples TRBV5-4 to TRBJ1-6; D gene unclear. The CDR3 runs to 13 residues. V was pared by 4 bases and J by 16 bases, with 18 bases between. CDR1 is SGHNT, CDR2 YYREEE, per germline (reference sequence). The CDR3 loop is CASSHDNWGGLHF. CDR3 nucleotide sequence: TGTGCCAGCAGCCACGACAATTGGGGAGGACTCCACTTT. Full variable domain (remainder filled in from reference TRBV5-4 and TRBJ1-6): ETGVTQSPTHLIKTRGQQVTLRCSSQSGHNTVSWYQQALGQGPQFIFQYYREEENGRGNFPPRFSGLQFPNYSSELNVNALELDDSALYLCASSHDNWGGLHFGNGTRLTVT.

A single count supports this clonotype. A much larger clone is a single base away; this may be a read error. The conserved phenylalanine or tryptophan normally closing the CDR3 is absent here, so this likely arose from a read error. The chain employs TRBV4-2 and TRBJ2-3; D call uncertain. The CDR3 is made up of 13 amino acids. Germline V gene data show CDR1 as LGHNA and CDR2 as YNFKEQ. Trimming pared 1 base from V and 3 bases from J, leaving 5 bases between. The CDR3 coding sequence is TGTGCCAGCAGCCAAGGAACAACAGATACGCAGTATCTT. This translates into CASSQGTTDTQYL.

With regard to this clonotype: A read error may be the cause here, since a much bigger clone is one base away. The CDR3 DNA is TGCGCCAGCAGTTATACCGGGGCAGAGGTCACTGAAGCTTTCTTT. Protein: CASSYTGAEVTEAFF. This rearrangement joins TRBV5-1 to TRBJ1-1, with D tentatively TRBD1 (5 bases). Germline V CDR1 and CDR2: SGHRS, YFSETQ. The CDR3 is 15 amino acids. Trimming stripped 5 bases from V and 4 bases from J, with 18 bases between.

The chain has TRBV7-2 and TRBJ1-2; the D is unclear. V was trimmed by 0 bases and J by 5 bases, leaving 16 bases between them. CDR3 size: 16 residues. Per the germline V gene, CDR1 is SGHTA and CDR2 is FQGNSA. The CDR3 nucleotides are TGTGCCAGCAGCTTAGCGGATGTCCGGGTCGGGTATGGCTACACCTTC. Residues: CASSLADVRVGYGYTF.

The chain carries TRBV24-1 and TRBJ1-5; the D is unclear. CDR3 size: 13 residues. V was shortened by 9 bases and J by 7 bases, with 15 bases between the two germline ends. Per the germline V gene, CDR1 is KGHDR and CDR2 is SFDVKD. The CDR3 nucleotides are TGTGCCACCTCTCACATGGCAGACCAGCCCCAGCATTTT. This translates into CATSHMADQPQHF.

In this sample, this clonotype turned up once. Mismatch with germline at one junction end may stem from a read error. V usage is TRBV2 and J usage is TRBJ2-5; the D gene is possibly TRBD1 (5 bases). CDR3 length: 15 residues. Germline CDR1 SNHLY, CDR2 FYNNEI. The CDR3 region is CASSDSRAPQETQYF. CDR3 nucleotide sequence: TGTGCCAGCAGTGATTCCAGGGCCCCCCAAGAGACTCAGTACTTC.

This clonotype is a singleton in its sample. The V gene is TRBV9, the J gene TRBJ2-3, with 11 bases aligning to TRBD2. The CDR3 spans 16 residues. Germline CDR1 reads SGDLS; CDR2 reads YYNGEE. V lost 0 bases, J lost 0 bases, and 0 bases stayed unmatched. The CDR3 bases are TGTGCCAGCAGCGTAGTAGCGGGAGGGAGCACAGATACGCAGTATTTT. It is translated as CASSVVAGGSTDTQYF.

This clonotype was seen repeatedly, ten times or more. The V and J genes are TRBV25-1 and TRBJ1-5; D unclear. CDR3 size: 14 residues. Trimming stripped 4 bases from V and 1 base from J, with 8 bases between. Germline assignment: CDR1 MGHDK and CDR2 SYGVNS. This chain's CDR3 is CASSGRVSNQPQHF. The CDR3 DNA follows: TGTGCCAGCAGTGGTAGGGTAAGCAATCAGCCCCAGCATTTT. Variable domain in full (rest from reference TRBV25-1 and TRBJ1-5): EADIYQTPRYLVIGTGKKITLECSQTMGHDKMYWYQQDPGMELHLIHYSYGVNSTEKGDLSSESTVSRIRTEHFPLTLESARPSHTSQYLCASSGRVSNQPQHFGDGTRLSIL.